The 9 T cell receptor beta chains presented below share a single source sample, sequenced in a study of shared clonotypes between healthy human individuals. Generated by immunoSEQ multiplex PCR, the TCRdb table keeps only in-frame clones and is missing some. The table has around 1,000,000 clones, approximately 80% seen once. What was sequenced was memory CD4+ T cells from PBMCs. Subset meaning: CD45RA-negative fraction. The receptor set was obtained from a young man in good health. Some clones in this sample may be carry-over from other donors' samples.

The chain carries TRBV10-1 and TRBJ2-1, with D unclear. Trimming took off 2 bases at V and 0 bases at J, with 11 bases between the two ends. The CDR3 consists of 16 residues. Germline V gene sequence: CDR1 WNHNN, CDR2 SYGVQD (reference sequence). The chain's CDR3 is CASSEHTSGSYNEQFF. In DNA, the CDR3 is TGCGCCAGCAGTGAGCATACATCCGGCTCCTACAATGAGCAGTTCTTC.

The rearrangement uses TRBV7-3 and TRBJ2-7; D remains unclear. The germline CDR1 and CDR2 sequences are SGHTA and FQGTGA. The CDR3 is made up of 15 amino acids. The V end was cut by 5 bases, the J end by 4 bases, with 18 bases between. For the CDR3, the DNA is TGTGCCAGCAGCCTATCAGGTTCTAGTGGATACGAGCAGTACTTC. Amino acids: CASSLSGSSGYEQYF. The variable domain in full, completed from reference TRBV7-3 and TRBJ2-7, reads GAGVSQTPSNKVTEKGKYVELRCDPISGHTALYWYRQSLGQGPEFLIYFQGTGAADDSGLPNDRFFAVRPEGSVSTLKIQRTERGDSAVYLCASSLSGSSGYEQYFGPGTRLTVT.

The chain couples TRBV19 to TRBJ1-5; 10 bases line up with TRBD1. Germline assignment: CDR1 LNHDA and CDR2 SQIVND (reference sequence). The CDR3 has 14 amino acids. J lost 9 bases, V lost 4 bases, and 6 bases had no gene match. The CDR3 DNA reads TGTGCCAGTAGTACGGGGACAGGGGCTCGGCCCCAGCATTTT. It specifies CASSTGTGARPQHF.

V gene TRBV9 combines with J gene TRBJ1-4; a possible D gene is TRBD1 (6 bases). The germline gives CDR1 SGDLS, CDR2 YYNGEE. V was clipped by 4 bases and J by 7 bases, with 17 bases between them. The CDR3 consists of 15 residues. CDR3 loop: CASSIATGRGEKLFF. For the CDR3, the DNA is TGTGCCAGCAGCATCGCCACAGGGAGAGGTGAAAAACTGTTTTTT.

This sequence joins TRBV6-5 and TRBJ1-2, with 7 nucleotides matching TRBD1. CDR3 length: 13 residues. Germline CDR1 and CDR2: MNHEY and SVGAGI. The ends lost 5 bases at V and 4 bases at J; junction bases unmatched: 4. DNA of the CDR3: TGTGCCAGCAGTCCCCGACAGGGCTATGGCTACACCTTC. It yields the protein CASSPRQGYGYTF.

The V call is TRBV7-9, the J call TRBJ2-6, with 7 bases identical to TRBD1. V trimming: 6 bases; J trimming: 2 bases; junction bases outside the gene matches: 4. This CDR3 contains 15 residues. Per germline, CDR1 SEHNR and CDR2 FQNEAQ (reference sequence). CDR3 bases: TGTGCCAGCAGTCAACAGGGGACTGGGGCCAACGTCCTGACTTTC. Residues: CASSQQGTGANVLTF. The whole variable domain, remainder taken from reference TRBV7-9 and TRBJ2-6, is DTGVSQNPRHKITKRGQNVTFRCDPISEHNRLYWYRQTLGQGPEFLTYFQNEAQLEKSRLLSDRFSAERPKGSFSTLEIQRTEQGDSAMYLCASSQQGTGANVLTFGAGSRLTVL.

The rearrangement joins TRBV5-6 to TRBJ2-3; 9 nucleotides align to TRBD2. The V gene end was trimmed by 0 bases and the J gene end by 0 bases; junction bases not matched to a gene: 5. Germline lookup yields CDR1 SGHDT and CDR2 YYEEEE. The CDR3 is 17 residues long. The CDR3 protein is CASSLAVTSGSTDTQYF. The CDR3 DNA follows: TGTGCCAGCAGCTTGGCCGTCACTAGCGGGAGCACAGATACGCAGTATTTT.

This sequence joins TRBV5-1 and TRBJ2-6, with 7 nucleotides matching TRBD1. Germline CDR1 and CDR2: SGHRS and YFSETQ. V lost 4 bases and J lost 2; bases outside the gene matches: 6. The CDR3 contains 16 residues. CDR3 protein: CASSKETGAGANVLTF. The DNA for the CDR3 is TGCGCCAGCAGCAAAGAAACAGGGGCTGGGGCCAACGTCCTGACTTTC.

The chain links TRBV6-5 to TRBJ2-1; D may match TRBD1 or TRBD2 (6 bases each). Germline loops: CDR1 MNHEY, CDR2 SVGAGI. CDR3 length: 15 residues. The ends were cut back, 11 bases at V and 8 bases at J, with 25 bases in the middle. CDR3 nucleotides: TGTGCCTCCTCTCCCGGCAGGGGAGGTTTGGATGAGCAGTTCTTC. Translated, it gives CASSPGRGGLDEQFF.